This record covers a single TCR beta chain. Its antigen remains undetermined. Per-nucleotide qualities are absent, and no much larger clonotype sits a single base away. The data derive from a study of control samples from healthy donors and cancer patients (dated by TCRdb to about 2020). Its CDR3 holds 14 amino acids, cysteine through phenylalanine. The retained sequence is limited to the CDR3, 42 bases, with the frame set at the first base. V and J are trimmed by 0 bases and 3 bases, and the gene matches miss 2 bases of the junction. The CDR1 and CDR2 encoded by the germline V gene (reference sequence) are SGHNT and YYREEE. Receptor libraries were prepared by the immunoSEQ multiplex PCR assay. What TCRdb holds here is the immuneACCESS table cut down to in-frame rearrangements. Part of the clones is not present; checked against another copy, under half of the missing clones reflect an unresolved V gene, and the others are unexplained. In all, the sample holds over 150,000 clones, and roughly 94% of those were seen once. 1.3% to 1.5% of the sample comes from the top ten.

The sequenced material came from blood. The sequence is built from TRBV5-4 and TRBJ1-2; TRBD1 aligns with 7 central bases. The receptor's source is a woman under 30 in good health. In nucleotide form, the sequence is TGTGCCAGCAGCTTGGTAGACAGGGACTATGGCTACACCTTC. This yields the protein CASSLVDRDYGYTF.